What follows is one TCR beta chain and its context. Its antigen is not identified. Only in-frame clones appear in the TCRdb table, and some are missing; sequencing was by immunoSEQ multiplex PCR. The sample shows 90,000 to 120,000 clones, about nine tenths of them seen only once. The data stem from a study of T cell responses to AZD1222 COVID-19 vaccine. V was cut by 1 base and J by 4 bases, with 8 bases left in between. Germline-derived CDR1 and CDR2 are SGHNT and YYREEE (reference sequence). The CDR3 sequence is 13 residues long. Findings and limits, study-wide: Within unmutated variant regions lay the reported targets of nearly half of spike-specific TCRs.

This specimen consisted of peripheral blood, obtained 28 days after the second AZD1222 dose. The genes are TRBV5-4 and TRBJ1-2; tentatively, D is TRBD1 (6 bases). The source of this sequence is an adult who received the AZD1222 COVID-19 vaccine. This CDR3 is CASSLRGTYGYTF. The CDR3 DNA is TGTGCCAGCAGCTTGAGGGGGACCTATGGCTACACCTTC.